The rows below give T cell receptor beta chains drawn from one sample of a study of blood T cell repertoires in COVID-19. Profiling relied on immunoSEQ multiplex PCR, and the TCRdb table lists in-frame clones only, not all of them. The sample lists about 200,000 clones, around 80% occurring once. The sample comprised PBMCs or T cells enriched from blood (not recorded which). The receptors were gathered from a woman aged 40 to 55 with acute COVID-19. CDR3s include the opening cysteine and the closing phenylalanine or tryptophan. The D gene is left open where the match is weak. Some rows mark clone size as missing; the rest say once, few, many or name a class of expanded clone.

j_gene | d_gene | v_gene | abundance | CDR3nt | CDR3aa
TRBJ1-2 | NA | TRBV12-3/TRBV12-4 | few | TGTGCCAGCAGTTTAATAGTTAACTATGGCTACACCTTC | CASSLIVNYGYTF
TRBJ2-1 | TRBD2 | TRBV4-1 | NA | TGCGCCAGCAGCCAAGCTACCGGGACTAGCGGGGGGTGGGAGCAGTTCTTC | CASSQATGTSGGWEQFF
TRBJ2-6 | NA | TRBV9 | few | TGTGCCAGCAGCGTAGCAGGGCACTCTGGGGCCAACGTCCTGACTTTC | CASSVAGHSGANVLTF
TRBJ1-4 | TRBD1 | TRBV7-9 | NA | TGTGCCAGCAGCTTAGGAGACAGGGACGGAAATGAAAAACTGTTTTTT | CASSLGDRDGNEKLFF
TRBJ2-3 | TRBD2 | TRBV19 | NA | TGTGCCAGTAGTTCCGCCCGGCGGGAGGCCCCAGATACGCAGTATTTT | CASSSARREAPDTQYF
TRBJ1-5 | NA | TRBV27 | NA | TGTGCCAGCAGTTACGGGGGTATCAGCAATCAGCCCCAGCATTTT | CASSYGGISNQPQHF
TRBJ1-4 | NA | TRBV6-1 | NA | TGTGCCAGCAGTGAAGGCCGCCAGGCTTTTGCAACTAATGAAAAACTGTTTTTT | CASSEGRQAFATNEKLFF
TRBJ1-5 | NA | TRBV4-1 | NA | TGCGCCAGCAGCCATTTACAGGGAGGGAATCAGCCCCAGCATTTT | CASSHLQGGNQPQHF
TRBJ2-7 | TRBD2 | TRBV6-2/TRBV6-3 | once | TGTGCCAGCAGCTCCCCTACTAGCGGGCGCTCCTACGAGCAGTACTTC | CASSSPTSGRSYEQYF
TRBJ1-1 | NA | TRBV7-9 | NA | TGTGCCAGCAGCTTAGAAGGCCCCTGGGCCACTGAAGCTTTCTTT | CASSLEGPWATEAFF
TRBJ2-1 | NA | TRBV24-1 | NA | TGTGCCACCAGTGACCATAGCCGGGACAATGAGCAGTTCTTC | CATSDHSRDNEQFF
TRBJ1-4 | NA | TRBV28 | NA | TGTGCCAGCAGACCAAGGACACTTACTAATGAAAAACTGTTTTTT | CASRPRTLTNEKLFF
TRBJ1-4 | NA | TRBV6-5 | NA | TGTGCCAGCAGTTACTCGACATACCCCCGGGGTGAAAAACTGTTTTTT | CASSYSTYPRGEKLFF
TRBJ2-3 | NA | TRBV21-1 | NA | TGTGCCAGCAGCAAGACTAGCGAGGTGAGCACAGATACGCAGTATTTT | CASSKTSEVSTDTQYF
TRBJ1-2 | TRBD1 | TRBV19 | NA | TGTGCCAGTAGTATGGGACAGGGATATGATGGCTACACCTTC | CASSMGQGYDGYTF
TRBJ1-1 | TRBD1 | TRBV7-3 | few | TGTGCCAGCAGCCCGTCAGGGGGATTCACTGAAGCTTTCTTT | CASSPSGGFTEAFF
TRBJ2-7 | NA | TRBV27 | NA | TGTGCCAGCAGCCTCTCGACAGGCCGGTCCTACGAGCAGTACTTC | CASSLSTGRSYEQYF
TRBJ2-1 | NA | TRBV7-3 | NA | TGTGCCAGCAGCTTGGGCGGGGGCGTGATCAATGAGCAGTTCTTC | CASSLGGGVINEQFF
TRBJ2-4 | TRBD2 | TRBV28 | NA | TGTGCCAGCAGAGGGACTAGCGGAAACAAAAACATTCAGTACTTC | CASRGTSGNKNIQYF
TRBJ1-1 | TRBD1 | TRBV11-3 | few | TGTGCCAGCAGCCCCGGACAGGGACCGTGGAACACTGAAGCTTTCTTT | CASSPGQGPWNTEAFF
TRBJ1-2 | NA | TRBV6-5 | NA | TGTGCCAGCAGGCGGCGGAATGGGTATGGCTACACCTTC | CASRRRNGYGYTF
TRBJ2-7 | TRBD2 | TRBV6-1 | NA | TGTGCCAGCAGTGAAGGTAGCGGGGGCCCCTACGAGCAGTACTTC | CASSEGSGGPYEQYF
TRBJ2-3 | TRBD2 | TRBV7-3 | NA | TGTGCCAGCAGCATGCCCCGGACCGGGAGGGGCACAGATACGCAGTATTTT | CASSMPRTGRGTDTQYF
TRBJ2-7 | NA | TRBV20-1 | NA | TGCAGTGCCGAGGAGGTTTCCGAGCAGTACTTC | CSAEEVSEQYF
TRBJ2-2 | TRBD1 | TRBV5-1 | NA | TGCGCCAGCAGCGCCCGACAGGGATCGGCGAACACCGGGGAGCTGTTTTTT | CASSARQGSANTGELFF
TRBJ1-6 | NA | TRBV5-1 | NA | TGCGCCAGCAGCTCGGGTGACCCGGATTCACCCCTCCACTTT | CASSSGDPDSPLHF
TRBJ1-5 | TRBD1 | TRBV16 | once | TGTGCCAGCAGCCAATTCCGACAGGGGGTAAATCAGCCCCAGCATTTT | CASSQFRQGVNQPQHF
TRBJ2-7 | TRBD2 | TRBV6-5 | few | TGTGCCAGCAGTTACAGCGGGGCCCCCTTCCTCTACGAGCAGTACTTC | CASSYSGAPFLYEQYF
TRBJ2-4 | TRBD1 | TRBV5-1 | NA | TGCGCCAGCAGCTTGGGACAGGGGAAAAACATTCAGTACTTC | CASSLGQGKNIQYF
TRBJ2-6 | NA | TRBV6-5 | once | TGTGCCAGCAGTTACTCGCGGGGGGCCAACGTCCTGACTTTC | CASSYSRGANVLTF
TRBJ2-1 | NA | TRBV30 | NA | TGTGCCTGGAGTGCCCCACCCTGGAGCAACAATGAGCAGTTCTTC | CAWSAPPWSNNEQFF
TRBJ2-2 | NA | TRBV5-1 | NA | TGCGCCAGCAGCTCGACTTGGGGGCAGTCCGGGGAGCTGTTTTTT | CASSSTWGQSGELFF
TRBJ1-5 | NA | TRBV6-1 | once | TGTGCCAGCAGTGAAGTTGTCAGGGTCTTTCAGCCCCAGCATTTT | CASSEVVRVFQPQHF
TRBJ1-1 | NA | TRBV30 | NA | TGTGCCTGGAGTGGAGACAGAGAAGCTTTCTTT | CAWSGDREAFF
TRBJ1-2 | TRBD1 | TRBV28 | NA | TGTGCCAGCAGTCCCCTGGACAGGGTTGACTATGGCTACACCTTC | CASSPLDRVDYGYTF
TRBJ1-5 | NA | TRBV28 | few | TGTGCCAGCACCACCTTCCAGGGTCCCAATCAGCCCCAGCATTTT | CASTTFQGPNQPQHF
TRBJ2-5 | NA | TRBV7-9 | NA | TGTGCCAGCAGCTTACAGGGGCAGGGGGAGACCCAGTACTTC | CASSLQGQGETQYF
TRBJ1-2 | NA | TRBV9 | NA | TGTGCCAGCAGCGCACAGGGTCGTGGATTCTATGGCTACACCTTC | CASSAQGRGFYGYTF
TRBJ2-3 | NA | TRBV5-1 | NA | TGCGCCAGCAGTATCCAGGGAGGAATGACAGATACGCAGTATTTT | CASSIQGGMTDTQYF
TRBJ1-1 | TRBD1 | TRBV5-1 | NA | TGCGCCAGCAGCGGACAGGGGGCTGGCACTGAAGCTTTCTTT | CASSGQGAGTEAFF
TRBJ1-2 | TRBD1 | TRBV7-8 | few | TGTGCCAGCAGCTTAGCATGGGGACAGGGTCATGGCTACACCTTC | CASSLAWGQGHGYTF
TRBJ2-1 | NA | TRBV6-6 | NA | TGTGCCAGCGGGAGGAGCTCCTACAATGAGCAGTTCTTC | CASGRSSYNEQFF
TRBJ2-7 | TRBD1 | TRBV18 | NA | TGTGCCAGCTCGGCCGACAGGGGCTACGAGCAGTACTTC | CASSADRGYEQYF
TRBJ2-1 | NA | TRBV6-4 | few | TGTGCCAGCAGTCGATCCCAGGAAAATGAGCAGTTCTTC | CASSRSQENEQFF
TRBJ2-5 | NA | TRBV6-5 | once | TGTGCCAGCAGCCCCACTAGGGTTCTAGAGACCCAGTACTTC | CASSPTRVLETQYF
TRBJ1-2 | NA | TRBV30 | NA | TGTGCCTGGAGTGTGGCAGGGCCGTATGGCTACACCTTC | CAWSVAGPYGYTF
TRBJ2-5 | TRBD2 | TRBV19 | NA | TGTGCCAGTAGTGTCGGACTAGGTCAAGAGACCCAGTACTTC | CASSVGLGQETQYF
TRBJ2-3 | TRBD2 | TRBV3-1/TRBV3-2 | NA | TGTGCCAGCAGCATTCTAGCGGGGGTCACAGATACGCAGTATTTT | CASSILAGVTDTQYF
TRBJ2-7 | TRBD1 | TRBV6-5 | NA | TGTGCCAGCAGGGACACAGGGGGCCGGGCCTACGAGCAGTACTTC | CASRDTGGRAYEQYF
TRBJ1-3 | NA | TRBV6-5 | NA | TGTGCCAGCAGTCCGACGGGAATCTCTGGAAACACCATATATTTT | CASSPTGISGNTIYF
TRBJ1-4 | TRBD1 | TRBV19 | NA | TGTGCCAGTACCAAACCGGACAGGGTCGGTGAAAAACTGTTTTTT | CASTKPDRVGEKLFF
TRBJ2-3 | TRBD1 | TRBV28 | NA | TGTGCCAGCAGTTTAGCCGACAGGGTGGGCACAGATACGCAGTATTTT | CASSLADRVGTDTQYF
TRBJ2-2 | TRBD1 | TRBV11-3 | NA | TGTGCCAGCAGCCCACGGACAGGGAGGACCGGGGAGCTGTTTTTT | CASSPRTGRTGELFF